The entry that follows covers one TCR beta chain sequence. The target antigen is unknown. TCRdb reanalyzed the 5' RACE reads, giving one entry per CDR3 protein sequence and no DNA. The sample holds 300,000 to 350,000 distinct CDR3 sequences. Germline V CDR1 and CDR2: SGHVS, FQNEAQ. The CDR3 extends over 15 amino acids. The sample belongs to a study of monozygotic twins with inflammatory bowel disease. Findings and limits, study-wide: Reduced clonotype sharing with other individuals was observed in IBD patients relative to healthy twins, especially with disease activity. The study supported no single strong signal or clonotype linked to IBD.

The source material was blood. The origin of this receptor is a human donor with ulcerative colitis or Crohn's disease, or a healthy co-twin of an affected twin (not recorded which). The rearrangement joins TRBV7-8 to TRBJ2-7; TCRdb's D gene call, TRBD2, goes unchecked for lack of DNA. The CDR3: CASSRGLAGEYEQYF.